Detailed here is one TCR beta chain. Its antigen is undetermined. CDR3 length: 15 amino acids. The V gene end was trimmed by 5 bases and the J gene end by 1 base; junction bases not matched to a gene: 3. CDR1 LGHNT and CDR2 FRNRAP come from the germline V gene. This sample was included in a study of cytomegalovirus exposure and HLA in healthy donors. Study context: Caucasian-associated ancestry cluster membership applied to 75% to 85% of over 350 genotyped donors. Regarding the study as a whole: When the data were analyzed later, several of the most significant clusters appeared to be linked to common viral pathogens. It was assumed in the presence/absence analyses that sequencing depth was roughly uniform across donors.

The PCR made use of 60 Vbeta and 13 Jbeta primers. The protocol was immunoSEQ multiplex PCR, while the TCRdb copy is restricted to in-frame clones and leaves out a portion. The sample includes some 56,000 clones, roughly 79% of them seen just once. The sequenced sample consisted of PBMCs. The receptor was derived from a man between 45 and 60 years old in good health and CMV-seronegative. The rearrangement uses TRBV12-5 and TRBJ1-5; TRBD1 aligns across 9 bases. CDR3 sequence: CASGGTGRSNQPQHF. DNA for the CDR3: TGTGCTAGTGGTGGGACAGGGAGGAGCAATCAGCCCCAGCATTTT.